This paragraph covers one T cell receptor beta chain sequence. The target of this receptor is not known. No clone much larger than this one lies a single base away; base qualities are absent. This record comes from a study of CD8 T cells in Susac syndrome (dated by TCRdb to between 2018 and 2021). Broadly, across the study: The study used repertoire sequencing to test whether antigen drove CD8+ T cell activation and differentiation in Susac syndrome.

RNA was extracted using the RNeasy kit, and roughly 0.5 to 1 ug of the RNA was reverse transcribed with random hexamers. The immunoSEQ multiplex PCR assay, covering 54 Vbeta and 13 Jbeta segments, was used to amplify TCR beta CDR3 regions. PCR amplification bias was corrected by using a synthetic template baseline for primer optimization and computational correction. Per the authors' processing: Only productive sequences were kept, with reads annotated to V, D and J genes according to IMGT and analyzed in immunoSEQ Analyzer. To calculate clonality, Shannon entropy was normalized by log2 of the number of productive unique sequences and then subtracted from one. For each patient and control, public and private clones were evaluated within the 100 most prevalent clones. Susac-specific clones were defined as absent from healthy and MS cohorts, roughly 1,100 published viral clones and other ImmuneACCESS disease sequences. The public reads were quality trimmed at Q25 with fastp and then assembled into clones with MiXCR by TCRdb, keeping productive beta chains. One record per CDR3 amino acid sequence lists the most common genes and DNA. These V and J calls are TCRdb output, not the study's own analysis. This sample comprises around 170,000 distinct CDR3 sequences, about 90% of them detected only once. More than 0.07% of the sample rests with the top ten.

The germline V gene yields MNHEY for CDR1 and SVGEGT for CDR2. Spanning cysteine to phenylalanine, the CDR3 consists of 13 amino acids. Only the CDR3 part of the read is kept: 39 bases, read in frame from the first base. V and J lose 6 bases and 1 base, and a span of 7 bases separates them. General study outcomes and caveats: The study acknowledged that relatively few individuals were included in the TCR sequencing and HLA analysis.

Peripheral blood CD8+ and CD4+ T cells from healthy donors, Susac syndrome patients and multiple sclerosis patients were profiled by high-throughput TCR beta sequencing. The healthy donors served as controls matched for age and sex. Bulk CD8+ and CD4+ T cells were purified by magnetic negative isolation, whereas CD8+ TEMRA cells were enriched by FACS. Blood was collected in EDTA tubes and processed within 24 hours, with PBMCs isolated through density gradient centrifugation. PBMCs intended for TCR sequencing were cryopreserved in liquid nitrogen and were subsequently thawed in a 37 degrees C water bath. Purity of sorted or isolated CD4+, CD8+ and CD8+ TEMRA cells was at least 90%.

Material: CD4+ T cells from PBMCs. The rearranged chain carries TRBV6-2 or TRBV6-3 and TRBJ2-1, with no reliable assignment of the D segment. The TCR sequence derives from a human donor in good health. The DNA sequence is given as TGTGCCAGCAGCCCGAGGTCCTACAATGAGCAGTTCTTC. This sequence encodes CASSPRSYNEQFF.